This T cell receptor (beta chain) came from a study of T-cell memory formation after mild COVID-19. Study-level findings and limits: Mainly CM and EM harbored the contracting CD4+ clones; mainly EMRA harbored the CD8+ ones.

TCRdb recomputed calls from the 5' RACE reads with MiXCR, one row per CDR3 protein. The top ten hold roughly 23% of the sample, which has under 300,000 distinct CDR3 sequences, 15% to 20% seen once. The CDR3 extends over 14 amino acids. V was cut by 5 bases and J by 5 bases, with 15 bases left in between. Germline CDR1 is LGHNT and CDR2 is FRNRAP. As concerns this clonotype: Its antigen is still unknown.

This clonotype was sampled from a man aged 18 to 30 who had mild COVID-19 (a few samples of this study predate the infection). Cell type and time point are not known. Sequencing input: PBMCs or a T cell subset sorted from them (not recorded which). The rearrangement uses TRBV12-5 and TRBJ2-5; the D gene is possibly TRBD2 (6 bases). CDR3 protein: CASGLGLGRETQYF. The CDR3 nucleotides are TGTGCTAGTGGTCTGGGACTGGGAAGGGAGACCCAGTACTTC.